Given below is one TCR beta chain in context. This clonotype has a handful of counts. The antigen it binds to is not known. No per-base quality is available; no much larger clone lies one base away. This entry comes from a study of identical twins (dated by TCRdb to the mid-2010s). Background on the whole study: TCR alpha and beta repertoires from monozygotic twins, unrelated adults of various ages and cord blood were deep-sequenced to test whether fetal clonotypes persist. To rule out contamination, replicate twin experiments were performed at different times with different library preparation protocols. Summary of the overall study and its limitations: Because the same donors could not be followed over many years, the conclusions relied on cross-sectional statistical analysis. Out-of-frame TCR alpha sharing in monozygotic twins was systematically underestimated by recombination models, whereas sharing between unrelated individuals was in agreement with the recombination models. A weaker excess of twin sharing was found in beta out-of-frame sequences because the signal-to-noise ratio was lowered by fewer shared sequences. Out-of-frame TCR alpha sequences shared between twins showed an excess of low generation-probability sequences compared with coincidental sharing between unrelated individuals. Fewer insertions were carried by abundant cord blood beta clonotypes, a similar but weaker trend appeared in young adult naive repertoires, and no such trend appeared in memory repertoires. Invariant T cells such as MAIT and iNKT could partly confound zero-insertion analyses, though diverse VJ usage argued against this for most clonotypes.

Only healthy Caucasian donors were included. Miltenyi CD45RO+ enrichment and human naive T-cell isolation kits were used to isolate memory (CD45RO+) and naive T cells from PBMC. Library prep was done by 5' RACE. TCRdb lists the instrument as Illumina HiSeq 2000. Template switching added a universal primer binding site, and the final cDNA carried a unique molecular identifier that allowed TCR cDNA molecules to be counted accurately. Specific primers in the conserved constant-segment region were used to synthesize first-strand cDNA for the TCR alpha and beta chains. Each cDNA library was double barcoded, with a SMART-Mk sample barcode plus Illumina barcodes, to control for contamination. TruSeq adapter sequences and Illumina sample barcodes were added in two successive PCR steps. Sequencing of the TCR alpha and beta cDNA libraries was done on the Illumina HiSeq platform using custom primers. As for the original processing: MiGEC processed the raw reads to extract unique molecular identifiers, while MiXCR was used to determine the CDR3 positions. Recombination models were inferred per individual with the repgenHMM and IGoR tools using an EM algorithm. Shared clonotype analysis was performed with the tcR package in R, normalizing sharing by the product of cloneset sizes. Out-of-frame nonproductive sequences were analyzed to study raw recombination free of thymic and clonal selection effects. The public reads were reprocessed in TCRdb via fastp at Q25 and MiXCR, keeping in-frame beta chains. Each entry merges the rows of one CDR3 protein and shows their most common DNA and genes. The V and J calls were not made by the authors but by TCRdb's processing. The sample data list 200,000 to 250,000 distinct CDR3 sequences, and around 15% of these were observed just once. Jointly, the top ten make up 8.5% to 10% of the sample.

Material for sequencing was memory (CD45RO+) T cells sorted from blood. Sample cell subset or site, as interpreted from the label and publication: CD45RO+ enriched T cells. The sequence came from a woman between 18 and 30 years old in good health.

For the CDR3, the sequence is CASSSSGRVGDEQFF. The sequenced DNA is TGCGCCAGCAGCTCAAGCGGGAGGGTCGGTGATGAGCAGTTCTTC. Here the chain combines TRBV5-1 and TRBJ2-1; the junction holds 10 bases that match TRBD2. From the germline V gene, CDR1 is SGHRS and CDR2 is YFSETQ. Inclusive of the bounding cysteine and phenylalanine, the CDR3 is 15 residues long. Kept here is only the CDR3 DNA, which spans 45 bases and is read in frame from base 1. Trimming leaves V shorter by 3 bases and J shorter by 8 bases, with the junction holding 8 bases beyond the gene matches.